The 30 T cell receptor beta chains given below trace back to one sample, sequenced in a study of monozygotic twins with inflammatory bowel disease. TCRdb derives one entry per CDR3 protein from the 5' RACE reads, leaving out DNA. The sample has 300,000 to 350,000 distinct CDR3 sequences. Sequenced sample: blood. The receptors originated from a human donor with ulcerative colitis or Crohn's disease, or a healthy co-twin of an affected twin (not recorded which).

This chain uses TRBV7-8 with TRBJ2-2; without DNA, the TCRdb call of TRBD1 cannot be checked. CDR3 size: 16 residues. The V gene's germline CDR1 is SGHVS and CDR2 FQNEAQ. The CDR3 protein is CASSLGTGPNTGELFF.

The chain joins TRBV19 to TRBJ1-5. This CDR3 is 13 amino acids long. Germline loops: CDR1 LNHDA, CDR2 SQIVND (reference sequence). The CDR3 protein is CASSMEGNQPQHF.

V is TRBV15 and J is TRBJ1-2; TCRdb picks TRBD1, but there is no DNA to check that call. Germline V gene data show CDR1 as LNHNV and CDR2 as YYDKDF (reference sequence). The CDR3 is 17 amino acids. The CDR3 sequence is CATSREGAGQVSSGYTF.

V is TRBV20-1 and J is TRBJ2-1; TCRdb picks TRBD2, but there is no DNA to check that call. The CDR3 has 16 residues. Germline CDR1 DFQATT, CDR2 SNEGSKA (reference sequence). The CDR3: CSARGQGLAGLGRQFF.

CDR3 loop: CSARPRGGLPKETQYF. V is TRBV20-1 and J is TRBJ2-5; there is no DNA to check the TCRdb D call of TRBD1. Per the germline V gene, CDR1 is DFQATT and CDR2 is SNEGSKA (reference sequence). CDR3 length: 16 amino acids.

The V gene is TRBV10-3, the J gene TRBJ2-3; checking the TCRdb D call of TRBD1 is not possible without DNA. The germline CDR1 and CDR2 sequences are ENHRY and SYGVKD. This CDR3 is built from 13 residues. CDR3: CATTTGTTDTQYF.

The chain combines TRBV7-9 with TRBJ1-6. Germline CDR1 and CDR2: SEHNR and FQNEAQ (reference sequence). This CDR3 is built from 15 residues. The CDR3 loop reads CASSLAGPYNSPLHF.

The chain combines TRBV4-1 with TRBJ2-1; TCRdb calls TRBD2, which cannot be checked without DNA. Germline CDR1 MGHRA, CDR2 YSYEKL. This CDR3 is built from 15 residues. The CDR3 sequence: CASSQSRTSSNEQFF.

The chain has TRBV12-3 or TRBV12-4 and TRBJ1-1. The CDR3 sequence is 13 residues long. The CDR3 loop is CASSFGENTEAFF.

V is TRBV14 and J is TRBJ2-1. The CDR3 runs 12 residues. From germline, CDR1 is SGHDN and CDR2 FVKESK. The CDR3 sequence is CASSQEVYEQFF.

This chain links TRBV7-2 with TRBJ2-7; no DNA is available, so the TRBD1 call from TCRdb remains unchecked. CDR3 length: 15 residues. The V gene's germline CDR1 is SGHTA and CDR2 FQGNSA. The CDR3: CASSLGQGTKNEQYF.

This rearrangement joins TRBV7-9 to TRBJ1-1; there is no DNA to check the TCRdb D call of TRBD1. Germline V lookup: CDR1 SEHNR, CDR2 FQNEAQ (reference sequence). The CDR3 contains 17 residues. CDR3 residues: CASSFYTGIPMNTEAFF.

The genes are TRBV28 and TRBJ2-7; TCRdb reports TRBD1, a call that lacks DNA to check it against. The CDR3 is made up of 16 amino acids. Germline loops: CDR1 MDHEN, CDR2 SYDVKM. CDR3 amino acids: CASSPGGQGAYYEQYF.

The rearrangement links TRBV19 to TRBJ1-1; TCRdb reports TRBD1, a call that lacks DNA to check it against. This CDR3 comprises 16 residues. Germline assignment: CDR1 LNHDA and CDR2 SQIVND (reference sequence). CDR3 loop: CASSHFLGQGTGEAFF.

CDR3 residues: CASSQDRELAF. This sequence joins TRBV14 and TRBJ2-7. The CDR3 runs 11 residues. Per the germline V gene, CDR1 is SGHDN and CDR2 is FVKESK.

The chain employs TRBV20-1 and TRBJ1-2; TCRdb outputs TRBD1, but without DNA this stays unchecked. Germline V gene sequence: CDR1 DFQATT, CDR2 SNEGSKA (reference sequence). The CDR3 extends over 17 amino acids. CDR3 region: CSARTPGRPFRNYGYTF.

The genes are TRBV9 and TRBJ2-2; TCRdb designates TRBD2, a call that cannot be tested without DNA. The CDR3 totals 16 residues. The germline gives CDR1 SGDLS, CDR2 YYNGEE. The CDR3 sequence is CASSVDSGRVTGELFF.

The chain employs TRBV3-1 and TRBJ2-1; TCRdb proposes TRBD2, but this gene call is untestable without DNA. Per germline, CDR1 LGHDT and CDR2 YNNKEL (reference sequence). This CDR3 region has 13 residues. This chain's CDR3 is CASSPGPPNEQFF.

This chain links TRBV30 with TRBJ2-2; the D call from TCRdb, TRBD2, cannot be confirmed without DNA. Germline-derived CDR1 and CDR2 are GTSNPN and SVGIG (reference sequence). This CDR3 spans 14 amino acids. The CDR3 sequence is CAWIGTSLTGELFF.

The rearrangement joins TRBV29-1 to TRBJ2-5; as DNA is missing, the TRBD1 call by TCRdb cannot be tested. The CDR3 length is 14 residues. Looked up from germline, CDR1 is SQVTM and CDR2 is ANQGSEA. CDR3: CSVTDGPAAETQYF. The full variable domain, rest sourced from reference TRBV29-1 and TRBJ2-5, is SAVISQKPSRDICQRGTSLTIQCQVDSQVTMMFWYRQQPGQSLTLIATANQGSEATYESGFVIDKFPISRPNLTFSTLTVSNMSPEDSSIYLCSVTDGPAAETQYFGPGTRLLVL.

The chain couples TRBV6-5 to TRBJ1-4; without DNA, the TCRdb call of TRBD1 cannot be checked. The CDR3 runs to 15 residues. CDR1 MNHEY and CDR2 SVGAGI come from the germline V gene. The CDR3 is CASSYSGGLNEKLFF.

V is TRBV5-1 and J is TRBJ2-3; checking the TCRdb D call of TRBD2 is not possible without DNA. The length of the CDR3 is 16 residues. In germline, CDR1 is SGHRS, CDR2 YFSETQ. CDR3 sequence: CASSEGLAPSTDTQYF.

V gene TRBV10-2 combines with J gene TRBJ2-1; the D call from TCRdb, TRBD1, cannot be confirmed without DNA. CDR3 size: 11 residues. Germline CDR1 reads WSHSY; CDR2 reads SAAADI. The CDR3: CASGGASEQFF.

The chain couples TRBV4-1 to TRBJ2-1; TCRdb names TRBD2, which stays unverified in the absence of DNA. CDR1 is MGHRA and CDR2 is YSYEKL in the germline V gene. The CDR3 spans 15 residues. This CDR3 reads CASSQYSGRVNEQFF.

This chain's CDR3 is CASSRGGARLFF. The chain links TRBV6-1 to TRBJ2-2; with no DNA, the TCRdb D assignment of TRBD1 cannot be verified. In germline, CDR1 is MNHNS, CDR2 SASEGT. This CDR3 spans 12 amino acids.

V and J are TRBV5-1 and TRBJ2-1; the D call from TCRdb, TRBD2, cannot be confirmed without DNA. This CDR3 region has 18 residues. CDR1 and CDR2 (germline): SGHRS, YFSETQ. CDR3 region: CASSLTSGGPSSYNEQFF.

The chain uses TRBV12-3 or TRBV12-4 and TRBJ2-5. This CDR3 comprises 12 residues. CDR3 in amino acids: CASSTWLETQYF.

The chain links TRBV4-3 to TRBJ2-7. Germline-derived CDR1 and CDR2 are LGHNA and YSLEER. This CDR3 is built from 13 residues. The CDR3 spells CASSQDPGDEQYF.

The J gene is TRBJ1-6, the V gene TRBV7-2; TCRdb's D call, TRBD1, is unchecked because there is no DNA. The V gene's germline CDR1 is SGHTA and CDR2 FQGNSA. This CDR3 region has 14 residues. The CDR3: CASSLYRENSPLHF.

This chain uses TRBV10-2 with TRBJ2-7; TCRdb's D call of TRBD1 is untestable without DNA. Per germline, CDR1 WSHSY and CDR2 SAAADI. This CDR3 region has 16 residues. The CDR3 protein is CASSEVGGQGAYEQYF.